This is a list of T cell receptor beta chains from one sample in a study of T-cell memory formation after mild COVID-19. MiXCR was run by TCRdb on the 5' RACE reads, yielding one entry per CDR3 protein. Among about 560,000 distinct CDR3 sequences listed, 15% to 20% were seen once. The specimen was PBMCs or a T cell subset sorted from them (not recorded which). The receptor set was obtained from an adult woman who had mild COVID-19 (a few samples of this study predate the infection). Cell type and time point are not known. CDR3s include the opening cysteine and the closing phenylalanine or tryptophan. Each record gives: V gene, clone size, D gene, J gene, CDR3 protein, CDR3 DNA. D genes are given only for firm matches. Only part of the rows carry a size: once, few, many, or a class if the clone is expanded.

TRBV10-3	NA	TRBD2	TRBJ2-5	CAIRSSGGRQETQYF	TGTGCCATCAGGAGTAGCGGGGGCCGGCAAGAGACCCAGTACTTC
TRBV30	NA	NA	TRBJ2-3	CAWSVSKQVDTQYF	TGTGCCTGGAGTGTATCTAAACAGGTAGATACGCAGTATTTT
TRBV29-1	NA	NA	TRBJ2-1	CSVPLASAYNEQFF	TGCAGCGTCCCCCTAGCGAGCGCCTACAATGAGCAGTTCTTC
TRBV4-2	few	TRBD1	TRBJ2-7	CASSQESAGTGVDEQYF	TGTGCCAGCAGCCAAGAATCGGCGGGGACAGGGGTGGACGAGCAGTACTTC
TRBV5-6	NA	NA	TRBJ2-3	CASSPVSPGDTQYF	TGTGCCAGCAGTCCTGTATCTCCCGGAGATACGCAGTATTTT
TRBV24-1	few	TRBD2	TRBJ2-1	CATSVPGGDYEQFF	TGTGCCACCAGTGTGCCGGGAGGGGACTATGAGCAGTTCTTC
TRBV4-1	NA	TRBD2	TRBJ2-3	CASSQGLAGGRQYF	TGCGCCAGCAGCCAAGGGTTAGCGGGAGGGCGGCAGTATTTT
TRBV12-3/TRBV12-4	few	NA	TRBJ2-3	CASTLRAGGDTQYF	TGTGCCAGCACCCTAAGGGCAGGTGGAGATACGCAGTATTTT
TRBV5-1	NA	NA	TRBJ2-3	CASSPERADTQYF	TGCGCCAGCAGCCCGGAACGCGCAGATACGCAGTATTTT
TRBV3-1	NA	NA	TRBJ2-7	CASSQDLIQSYEQYF	TGTGCCAGCAGCCAAGACTTAATCCAGTCCTACGAGCAGTACTTC
TRBV7-2	many	NA	TRBJ2-7	CASRPGTAGTYEQYF	TGTGCCAGCAGACCTGGGACTGCTGGTACCTACGAGCAGTACTTC
TRBV20-1	few	NA	TRBJ2-3	CSARPWGTDTQYF	TGCAGTGCCCGACCATGGGGCACAGATACGCAGTATTTT
TRBV7-6	few	NA	TRBJ2-5	CASSHLGGETQYF	TGTGCCAGCAGCCATTTAGGAGGAGAGACCCAGTACTTC
TRBV4-3	few	TRBD2	TRBJ2-2	CASSQATSGRAFGNTGELFF	TGCGCCAGCAGCCAAGCGACTAGCGGGAGGGCATTTGGGAACACCGGGGAGCTGTTTTTT
TRBV20-1	NA	TRBD2	TRBJ2-5	CSAPRLAGALTGETQYF	TGCAGTGCTCCTAGACTAGCGGGGGCCCTAACGGGGGAGACCCAGTACTTC
TRBV20-1	once	TRBD2	TRBJ2-7	CSARRREDCEQYF	TGCAGTGCTAGGCGTCGGGAGGACTGCGAGCAGTACTTC
TRBV7-9	few	TRBD1	TRBJ2-7	CASSLGTGVSYEQYF	TGTGCCAGCAGCTTAGGGACAGGGGTCTCCTACGAGCAGTACTTC
TRBV28	few	NA	TRBJ2-7	CASSYRGQLSYEQYF	TGTGCCAGCAGTTATCGTGGACAGCTCTCCTACGAGCAGTACTTC
TRBV3-1	few	NA	TRBJ2-3	CASSQVGTGGTDTQYF	TGTGCCAGCAGCCAAGTAGGTACGGGGGGCACAGATACGCAGTATTTT
TRBV9	few	TRBD1	TRBJ2-7	CASSVRTGPSYEQYF	TGTGCCAGCAGCGTGCGGACAGGTCCCTCCTACGAGCAGTACTTC
TRBV7-3	NA	TRBD1	TRBJ2-6	CASSPRTGYSGANVLTF	TGTGCCAGCAGCCCTAGGACAGGCTACTCTGGGGCCAACGTCCTGACTTTC
TRBV9	NA	NA	TRBJ2-7	CASSVDLVGEQYF	TGTGCCAGCAGCGTAGATTTAGTAGGCGAGCAGTACTTC
TRBV7-2	few	NA	TRBJ1-2	CASSPFQAREGYTF	TGTGCCAGCAGCCCATTCCAGGCCCGAGAAGGCTACACCTTC
TRBV4-3	few	TRBD1	TRBJ2-1	CASSQGTGGMNEQFF	TGCGCCAGCAGCCAAGGGACAGGGGGAATGAATGAGCAGTTCTTC